The 23 T cell receptor beta chains below were found in one sample sequenced in a study of CD8 T cells in ankylosing spondylitis. TCRdb reprocessed the 5' RACE reads with MiXCR, giving one entry per CDR3 protein. The table records about 800,000 distinct CDR3 sequences, approximately 12% of them present only once. These receptors' antigens are unknown. Broader study findings: Blood of patients with ankylosing spondylitis appeared to be characterized by a TCR beta motif of eight highly homologous variants.

Sequencing was performed on blood, either unsorted or a sorted T cell fraction (not recorded which). The source is a male donor with ankylosing spondylitis.

The table lists this clonotype with a few counts. The chain joins TRBV5-1 to TRBJ2-7; TRBD2 agrees at 12 bases. V was clipped by 0 bases and J by 7 bases; unmatched bases: 11. The germline V gene has CDR1 SGHRS and CDR2 YFSETQ. This CDR3 spans 17 amino acids. CDR3 DNA sequence: TGCGCCAGCAGCTTGGGACTAGCGGGAGTTCTTAGTGGGGAGCAGTACTTC. Translating gives CASSLGLAGVLSGEQYF.

CDR3 DNA sequence: TGTGCCAGCAGTGTTGGGTATAGCTCCTACAATGAGCAGTTCTTC. Protein sequence: CASSVGYSSYNEQFF. The chain uses TRBV2 and TRBJ2-1; D remains unclear. V lost 4 bases and J lost 0, with 10 bases in between. The CDR3 is 15 amino acids. Looked up from germline, CDR1 is SNHLY and CDR2 is FYNNEI.

The table lists this clonotype with a few counts. This sequence joins TRBV4-1 and TRBJ2-4; perhaps TRBD1 as D (5 bases). Germline values: CDR1 MGHRA, CDR2 YSYEKL. V shed 0 bases and J shed 15 bases, with 15 bases lying between them. The CDR3 has 13 residues. CDR3 DNA: TGCGCCAGCAGCCAAGATAGTCAGGGCAATTGGTACTTC. Protein: CASSQDSQGNWYF.

The genes are TRBV7-2 and TRBJ1-4; 11 bases are a match to TRBD1. Germline lookup yields CDR1 SGHTA and CDR2 FQGNSA. CDR3 length equals 15 residues. After removal of 7 bases from V and 8 bases from J, the junction contained 9 bases not matched to a gene. CDR3 sequence (DNA): TGTACCAGCACATTGGGGACAGGGGGGAAGGAAAAACTGTTTTTT. Its protein is CTSTLGTGGKEKLFF.

J is TRBJ2-5 and V is TRBV24-1, with TRBD1 matching over 8 bases. After removal of 3 bases from V and 5 bases from J, the junction contained 4 bases not matched to a gene. Germline V gene data show CDR1 as KGHDR and CDR2 as SFDVKD. There are 14 residues in the CDR3. CDR3 DNA sequence: TGTGCCACCAGTGATACAGGGGGACGGGAGACCCAGTACTTC. Its protein is CATSDTGGRETQYF.

This clonotype has a count of ten or more. This chain joins TRBV12-3 or TRBV12-4 and TRBJ2-7, with a weak D call TRBD1 (5 bases). This CDR3 spans 14 amino acids. The V and J ends lost 4 bases and 2 bases respectively, with 12 bases between them. The CDR3 DNA follows: TGTGCCAGCAGTTCCTCGACAGCCCCCTACGAGCAGTACTTC. The encoded protein is CASSSSTAPYEQYF.

The chain is built from TRBV20-1 and TRBJ1-1, with TRBD1 matching over 7 bases. The CDR3 is made up of 13 amino acids. Germline V CDR1 and CDR2: DFQATT, SNEGSKA (reference sequence). The junction had 2 bases not matched to a gene; V was cut back by 3 bases and J by 1 base. CDR3 DNA: TGCAGTGCTAGGGGACAGAAGAACACTGAAGCTTTCTTT. Its protein is CSARGQKNTEAFF.

This clonotype was detected a few times. V usage is TRBV20-1 and J usage is TRBJ1-1; perhaps TRBD1 as D (5 bases). V lost 3 bases to trimming and J lost 6 bases, with 11 bases between them. CDR1 is DFQATT and CDR2 is SNEGSKA in the germline V gene (reference sequence). The CDR3 is made up of 12 amino acids. The CDR3 bases are TGCAGTGCTAGGAGGAGAGGGGCTGAAGCTTTCTTT. It codes for CSARRRGAEAFF.

This clonotype was detected a few times. Sequence at one end of the junction differs from germline and may be a read error. The rearrangement links TRBV5-1 to TRBJ2-2; 8 nucleotides line up with TRBD1. Germline V gene lookup returns CDR1 SGHRS and CDR2 YFSETQ. The CDR3 sequence is 15 residues long. CDR3 DNA sequence: TGCGCCAGCACCTTGGTGACAGGGGACACCGGGGAGCTGTTTTTT. Translated, it gives CASTLVTGDTGELFF.

This clonotype has ten or more counts. Compared with germline, one end of the junction differs, possibly owing to a read error. This CDR3 reads CASSTGLAGSTDTQYF. The CDR3 nucleotides read TGTGCTAGCAGTACCGGACTAGCGGGGAGCACAGATACGCAGTATTTT. J is TRBJ2-3 and V is TRBV7-9; TRBD2 matches 12 bases. Germline loops: CDR1 SEHNR, CDR2 FQNEAQ (reference sequence). The CDR3 spans 16 residues.

This clonotype was observed a handful of times. The V gene is TRBV7-2, the J gene TRBJ2-1, with TRBD1 identical over 9 bases. The V segment lost 5 bases and the J segment 8 bases; nucleotides outside the gene matches: 13. Looked up from germline, CDR1 is SGHTA and CDR2 is FQGNSA. This CDR3 has 16 residues. CDR3 coding DNA: TGTGCCAGCAGCCTCGCCGGGACAGGGTTATCGGATGAGCAGTTCTTC. Amino acid sequence: CASSLAGTGLSDEQFF.

This clonotype was recorded many times. This chain connects TRBV7-9 to TRBJ1-1; D might be TRBD1 (6 bases). The CDR3 loop spans 13 amino acids. The V gene lost 5 bases and the J gene lost 6 bases, with 13 bases spanning the gap. Per germline, CDR1 SEHNR and CDR2 FQNEAQ (reference sequence). The CDR3 region has the DNA TGTGCCAGCAGCACAACAGGGTGGGCTGAAGCTTTCTTT. As protein: CASSTTGWAEAFF.

This clonotype was detected only a few times. The chain couples TRBV11-2 to TRBJ2-2, with TRBD1 identical over 7 bases. CDR1 and CDR2 (germline): SGHAT, FQNNGV. The J segment lost 0 bases and the V segment lost 5 bases, leaving 9 bases of the junction unmatched. This CDR3 has 17 residues. The CDR3 sequence: CASSLHSGTANTGELFF. The CDR3 DNA follows: TGTGCCAGCAGCCTTCATTCCGGGACAGCGAACACCGGGGAGCTGTTTTTT.

The chain joins TRBV5-5 to TRBJ1-1, with a tentative D call TRBD1 (6 bases). There are 16 residues in the CDR3. Deletions cut 2 bases from V and 1 base from J, with 15 bases between. Germline V gene data show CDR1 as SGHKS and CDR2 as YYEKEE (reference sequence). This CDR3 reads CASSFSARTENTEAFF. For the CDR3, the DNA is TGTGCCAGCAGCTTTTCAGCTCGGACAGAGAACACTGAAGCTTTCTTT.

This clonotype was seen ten or more times. This CDR3 is CASSRYNEQFF. The CDR3 DNA reads TGTGCCAGCAGCAGATACAATGAGCAGTTCTTC. V usage is TRBV7-2 and J usage is TRBJ2-1; D remains unclear. This CDR3 has 11 residues. Germline CDR1 and CDR2: SGHTA and FQGNSA. V lost 5 bases and J 4 bases, leaving 3 bases between the germline ends. The whole variable domain, filled in from reference TRBV7-2 and TRBJ2-1, reads GAGVSQSPSNKVTEKGKDVELRCDPISGHTALYWYRQSLGQGLEFLIYFQGNSAPDKSGLPSDRFSAERTGGSVSTLTIQRTQQEDSAVYLCASSRYNEQFFGPGTRLTVL.

This chain joins TRBV28 and TRBJ2-7; the D gene is possibly TRBD2 (5 bases). CDR3 size: 14 residues. Germline values: CDR1 MDHEN, CDR2 SYDVKM. Trimming shortened V by 6 bases and J by 7 bases, and 19 bases separated the two germline ends. The CDR3 DNA sequence: TGTGCCAGCAGCTCCGGACCGAGTACGGGAGAGCAGTACTTC. This codes for CASSSGPSTGEQYF.

This clonotype was counted a few times. The CDR3 loop reads CASSPPSIGEGTQYF. In DNA, the CDR3 is TGTGCCAGCTCACCACCGTCTATCGGGGAGGGGACCCAGTACTTC. The chain uses TRBV18 and TRBJ2-5, with 7 bases aligning to TRBD2. This CDR3 has 15 residues. Germline V gene lookup returns CDR1 KGHSH and CDR2 LQKENI. The trim removed 0 bases at V and 7 bases at J, leaving 8 bases unmatched.

This rearrangement joins TRBV5-6 to TRBJ2-1; D is unresolved. The CDR3 loop spans 12 amino acids. Trimming removed 3 bases from V and 8 bases from J, with 9 bases in between. Germline loops: CDR1 SGHDT, CDR2 YYEEEE. CDR3: CASSSLRDEQFF. As DNA, the CDR3 is TGTGCCAGCAGCTCGCTACGCGATGAGCAGTTCTTC.

This clonotype came up many times. The chain joins TRBV7-2 to TRBJ1-5; D gene ambiguous. Trimming took off 1 base at V and 4 bases at J, with 8 bases between the two ends. In germline, CDR1 is SGHTA, CDR2 FQGNSA. This CDR3 is 14 amino acids long. CDR3 coding DNA: TGTGCCAGCAGCTTAGGCGTGGGAAATCAGCCCCAGCATTTT. The encoded protein is CASSLGVGNQPQHF. Using reference TRBV7-2 and TRBJ1-5 for the parts outside the CDR3, the full variable domain is GAGVSQSPSNKVTEKGKDVELRCDPISGHTALYWYRQSLGQGLEFLIYFQGNSAPDKSGLPSDRFSAERTGGSVSTLTIQRTQQEDSAVYLCASSLGVGNQPQHFGDGTRLSIL.

J is TRBJ2-5 and V is TRBV27, with TRBD2 matching over 8 bases. V was pared by 5 bases and J by 3 bases, with 8 bases of the junction left unmatched. CDR1 MNHEY and CDR2 SMNVEV come from the germline V gene (reference sequence). The CDR3 runs 15 residues. CDR3 DNA: TGTGCCAGCAGTCTCCGGGTAGCGGGAAAAGAGACCCAGTACTTC. It encodes CASSLRVAGKETQYF.

This clonotype was observed a handful of times. The chain links TRBV7-2 to TRBJ2-2, with D possibly TRBD1 on 5 matching bases. This CDR3 is built from 15 residues. Germline values: CDR1 SGHTA, CDR2 FQGNSA. Trimming removed 4 bases from V and 2 bases from J, with 11 bases in between. The CDR3 nucleotides are TGTGCCAGCAGCTCCAGGGTCGACAACACCGGGGAGCTGTTTTTT. Translation: CASSSRVDNTGELFF.

In this sample, this clonotype turned up many times. This rearrangement joins TRBV6-1 to TRBJ2-5; 10 nucleotides align to TRBD1. CDR1 and CDR2 (germline): MNHNS, SASEGT. Trimming removed 5 bases from V and 3 bases from J; junction bases left unmatched: 6. The CDR3 runs 15 residues. The CDR3 coding sequence is TGTGCCAGCAGTCCGGCCGGGACAGGGGAAGAGACCCAGTACTTC. It is translated as CASSPAGTGEETQYF.

The gene calls are TRBV5-6 and TRBJ2-2; D is perhaps TRBD1 (6 bases). The CDR3 has 14 amino acids. Germline-derived CDR1 and CDR2 are SGHDT and YYEEEE. Trimming removed 2 bases from V and 6 bases from J, with 11 bases in between. The CDR3 here is CASSFGQWPGELFF. CDR3 in DNA: TGTGCCAGCAGCTTCGGACAGTGGCCCGGGGAGCTGTTTTTT. Combining the CDR3 with reference TRBV5-6 and TRBJ2-2 gives the whole variable domain DAGVTQSPTHLIKTRGQQVTLRCSPKSGHDTVSWYQQALGQGPQFIFQYYEEEERQRGNFPDRFSGHQFPNYSSELNVNALLLGDSALYLCASSFGQWPGELFFGEGSRLTVL.